This section outlines one TCR beta chain sequence together with its context. The sample originates from a study of technical replicates of blood from several donors. Profiled with immunoSEQ multiplex PCR; TCRdb holds only in-frame clones, not every one. The profile covers approximately 59,000 clones, with about 95% appearing a single time and about 3.2% taken by the ten largest. The source material was PBMCs. This TCR was sampled from a human donor in good health. Some clones in this sample may be carry-over from other donors' samples.

The CDR3 loop reads CASSWTPSSSEQFF. In DNA, the CDR3 is TGTGCCAGCAGTTGGACTCCCAGCTCGAGTGAGCAGTTCTTC. The rearrangement joins TRBV6-6 to TRBJ2-1; the D gene is possibly TRBD2 (5 bases). Germline-derived CDR1 and CDR2 are MNHNY and SVGAGI (reference sequence). CDR3 size: 14 residues. Trimming removed 4 bases at V and 9 bases at J, with 16 bases between.